The 27 T cell receptor beta chains given below trace back to one sample, sequenced in a study of metastatic and nonmetastatic thyroid tumors. Treatment of any kind had been given to no patient before thyroid surgery. With MiXCR, TCRdb called clones anew from the PCR reads. This sample carries around 19,000 clones, approximately 25% of them seen once, and the ten largest clones take about 6%. Sequencing was performed on tumor tissue. The receptor set was obtained from a female donor with papillary thyroid cancer or a benign thyroid nodule (not recorded which). Some clones in this sample may be carry-over from other donors' samples.

This clone was counted ten times or more. This chain links TRBV28 with TRBJ2-3; no firm D call. The CDR3 contains 15 residues. Deletions cut 0 bases from V and 0 bases from J, with 7 bases between. Germline lookup yields CDR1 MDHEN and CDR2 SYDVKM. The CDR3 DNA is TGTGCCAGCAGTTTATGGACCGGAAGCACAGATACGCAGTATTTT. It yields the protein CASSLWTGSTDTQYF. Full variable domain (rest looked up from reference TRBV28 and TRBJ2-3): DVKVTQSSRYLVKRTGEKVFLECVQDMDHENMFWYRQDPGLGLRLIYFSYDVKMKEKGDIPEGYSVSREKKERFSLILESASTNQTSMYLCASSLWTGSTDTQYFGPGTRLTVL.

This clone was seen at least ten times. J is TRBJ2-6 and V is TRBV7-4; 12 nucleotides match TRBD2. The CDR3 sequence is 20 residues long. CDR1 and CDR2 from the germline V gene are SGHVT and SQSDAQ. Trimming cost V 1 base and J 2 bases; bases outside gene matches: 9. CDR3 coding DNA: TGTGCCAGCAGCTTAGGACTAGCGGGAGAGTTCTGGGCTGGGGCCAACGTCCTGACTTTC. This codes for CASSLGLAGEFWAGANVLTF.

With regard to this clone: The junction shows a germline mismatch at one end, possibly a read error. V is TRBV28 and J is TRBJ2-7; weak D call: TRBD2 (5 bases). The CDR3 covers 13 residues. The germline gives CDR1 MDHEN, CDR2 SYDVKM. This chain's CDR3 is CAGRLVHTSEQYF. The CDR3 DNA follows: TGTGCCGGCAGATTAGTTCACACTAGCGAGCAGTACTTC.

This clone was seen a handful of times. The V and J genes are TRBV18 and TRBJ2-7; D may correspond to TRBD1 or TRBD2 (5 bases each). Germline assignment: CDR1 KGHSH and CDR2 LQKENI. Trimming removed 3 bases at V and 2 bases at J, with 17 bases between. The CDR3 length is 16 residues. The CDR3 coding sequence is TGTGCCAGCTCACCCCGACAGCACGCCGGGGCCTACGAGCAGTACTTC. Translating gives CASSPRQHAGAYEQYF.

This clone was detected many times. The rearrangement joins TRBV5-4 to TRBJ2-7, with TRBD2 identical over 10 bases. With 7 bases clipped from V and 7 bases from J, the junction kept 11 bases outside the gene matches. The CDR3 is 14 amino acids. In germline, CDR1 is SGHNT, CDR2 YYREEE (reference sequence). The CDR3 loop reads CASPEGLAVREQYF. In nucleotides, the CDR3 is TGTGCCAGCCCAGAAGGACTAGCGGTCCGAGAGCAGTACTTC.

Sample share makes this clone medium-sized. The V and J genes are TRBV5-1 and TRBJ2-2; D remains ambiguous. This CDR3 is built from 12 residues. Per germline, CDR1 SGHRS and CDR2 YFSETQ. V was shortened by 5 bases and J by 1 base, with 3 bases between the two germline ends. The CDR3 DNA reads TGCGCCAGCAGATTGAACACCGGGGAGCTGTTTTTT. It translates to CASRLNTGELFF.

This clone has a count of ten or more. The genes are TRBV7-2 and TRBJ2-1; 9 positions match TRBD1. The length of the CDR3 is 16 residues. V shed 5 bases, J shed 3 bases, and the junction held 8 bases outside the gene matches. The germline CDR1 and CDR2 sequences are SGHTA and FQGNSA. The CDR3 spells CASSLPGQGNYNEQFF. For the CDR3, the DNA is TGTGCCAGCAGCCTACCGGGACAGGGTAACTACAATGAGCAGTTCTTC.

This clone was counted many times. The genes are TRBV11-2 and TRBJ2-2; D is perhaps TRBD2 (6 bases). Trimming took 5 bases from V and 4 from J, leaving 17 bases between them. In germline, CDR1 is SGHAT, CDR2 FQNNGV. There are 16 residues in the CDR3. DNA of the CDR3: TGTGCCAGCAGCCCCCCGTATCGGGGAGGCACCGGGGAGCTGTTTTTT. Its protein is CASSPPYRGGTGELFF.

V usage is TRBV10-3 and J usage is TRBJ1-5; 7 bases map to TRBD1. The V gene's germline CDR1 is ENHRY and CDR2 SYGVKD. Trimming at V came to 5 bases and at J to 1 base, leaving 5 bases not matched to a gene. The CDR3 covers 15 residues. The CDR3 loop reads CAISSDRDSNQPQHF. CDR3 nucleotide sequence: TGTGCCATCAGTTCTGACAGGGACAGCAATCAGCCCCAGCATTTT.

This clone showed up just a few times. It is likely a read error, because the conserved phenylalanine at the end of the CDR3 is missing. This rearrangement joins TRBV6-1 to TRBJ2-5; perhaps TRBD1 as D (5 bases). Trimming shortened V by 6 bases and J by 1 base, and 15 bases separated the two germline ends. The CDR3 is 15 amino acids. Germline lookup yields CDR1 MNHNS and CDR2 SASEGT. The CDR3 nucleotides are TGTGCCAGCAGGGGTGGAGCAGGGCCCCAAGAGACCCAGTACTCC. The encoded protein is CASRGGAGPQETQYS.

The gene calls are TRBV5-1 and TRBJ1-1, with D uncertain. This CDR3 comprises 15 residues. V dropped 2 bases and J dropped 0 bases, with 11 bases sitting between them. CDR1 and CDR2 (germline): SGHRS, YFSETQ. The CDR3 nucleotides read TGCGCCAGCAGCTTTTTGTCCAGCATGAACACTGAAGCTTTCTTT. Translated: CASSFLSSMNTEAFF.

This clone was observed many times. This sequence joins TRBV20-1 and TRBJ2-5; 11 positions match TRBD1. Germline V gives CDR1 DFQATT, CDR2 SNEGSKA (reference sequence). The junction had 14 bases not matched to a gene; V was cut back by 6 bases and J by 5 bases. The CDR3 totals 16 residues. The CDR3 DNA is TGCAGTGCACTCCCCCAGGACAGGGGGCTCTGGGAGACCCAGTACTTC. This translates into CSALPQDRGLWETQYF.

The chain employs TRBV6-1 and TRBJ1-1; 7 positions match TRBD1. The CDR3 contains 16 residues. Germline trimming cut 5 bases from V and 1 base from J; bases unmatched to any gene: 10. CDR1 is MNHNS and CDR2 is SASEGT in the germline V gene. The DNA of the CDR3 is TGTGCCAGCAGTCGAACCGTGACAGGGAAGAACACTGAAGCTTTCTTT. This codes for CASSRTVTGKNTEAFF.

The CDR3 region is CSVNLGTANSHLHF. In DNA form, the CDR3 reads TGCAGCGTTAATCTTGGGACAGCGAATTCACACCTACACTTT. V gene TRBV29-1 combines with J gene TRBJ1-6; 7 bases map to TRBD1. Germline lookup yields CDR1 SQVTM and CDR2 ANQGSEA. J was trimmed by 19 bases and V by 5 bases; bases with no gene match: 20. The length of the CDR3 is 14 residues.

By share, this clone counts as medium-sized. The genes are TRBV15 and TRBJ2-6, with D tentatively TRBD1 (5 bases). This CDR3 is 15 amino acids long. Between the trimmed V and J ends, which lost 5 bases and 2 bases, there was a span of 10 bases. The germline CDR1 and CDR2 sequences are LNHNV and YYDKDF (reference sequence). DNA of the CDR3: TGTGCCACCAGCGCCGACAGAACTGGGGCCAACGTCCTGACTTTC. This gives the protein CATSADRTGANVLTF.

The chain joins TRBV27 to TRBJ1-6; no clear D. CDR1 is MNHEY, CDR2 SMNVEV, per germline (reference sequence). The CDR3 length is 13 residues. V lost 5 bases and J lost 7, with 9 bases in between. CDR3 DNA: TGTGCCAGCAGTCCCCAGAGGAATTCACCCCTCCACTTT. The encoded protein is CASSPQRNSPLHF.

This clone has only a few counts. CDR3 region: CASSIFGRQANVLTF. As DNA, the CDR3 is TGTGCCAGTAGTATATTTGGGAGACAGGCCAACGTCCTGACTTTC. The chain combines TRBV19 with TRBJ2-6; D might be TRBD2 (5 bases). The CDR3 is made up of 15 amino acids. CDR1 and CDR2 from the germline V gene are LNHDA and SQIVND (reference sequence). V lost 2 bases and J lost 6, with 11 bases in between.

The chain employs TRBV6-1 and TRBJ1-4; a weak D match, TRBD1 (5 bases). CDR3 length: 13 residues. The V end lost 0 bases, the J end lost 12 bases, and 11 bases lay between the germline ends. The germline V gene has CDR1 MNHNS and CDR2 SASEGT. CDR3 DNA: TGTGCCAGCAGTGAAGCGCGGGGGTTACAACTGTTTTTT. It translates to CASSEARGLQLFF.

The CDR3 nucleotides read TGTGCCAGCAGTTACCAGGGGTTTGGGGAGCTGTTTTTT. It yields the protein CASSYQGFGELFF. This chain joins TRBV27 and TRBJ2-2; D may be TRBD1 (6 bases). CDR1 is MNHEY, CDR2 SMNVEV, per germline (reference sequence). Trimming cost V 4 bases and J 8 bases, with 11 bases left between them. The CDR3 runs 13 residues.

This clone has just a few counts. At one end, the junction sequence differs from germline, possibly due to a read error. This chain links TRBV28 with TRBJ1-5, with a weak D call TRBD1 (5 bases). The CDR3 sequence is 13 residues long. Germline V lookup: CDR1 MDHEN, CDR2 SYDVKM. CDR3 bases: TGCGCCAGCAGTACAGGAAGTAATCAGCCCCAGCATTTT. Translated: CASSTGSNQPQHF.

J is TRBJ2-2 and V is TRBV5-5, with 9 bases matching TRBD1. CDR1 is SGHKS, CDR2 YYEKEE, per germline (reference sequence). V shed 4 bases and J 8 bases; nucleotides not matched to a gene: 9. The CDR3 covers 15 residues. This CDR3 is CASSRGTGSSGELFF. The CDR3 DNA is TGTGCCAGCAGCCGGGGGACAGGGTCGTCGGGGGAGCTGTTTTTT.

This clone was counted many times. This rearrangement joins TRBV10-3 to TRBJ2-3; TRBD2 agrees at 11 bases. Germline V gene lookup returns CDR1 ENHRY and CDR2 SYGVKD. V trimming: 4 bases; J trimming: 0 bases; junction bases outside the gene matches: 0. The CDR3 totals 15 residues. The CDR3: CAISGTSGSTDTQYF. The CDR3 nucleotides read TGTGCCATCAGTGGGACTAGCGGGAGCACAGATACGCAGTATTTT.

The rearrangement uses TRBV28 and TRBJ2-1; 7 bases line up with TRBD2. The germline CDR1 and CDR2 sequences are MDHEN and SYDVKM. CDR3 length: 16 amino acids. J lost 4 bases, V lost 8 bases, and 14 bases had no gene match. The CDR3 coding sequence is TGTGCCAGCCACCACGGGGGAGCGGGAAGATACAATGAGCAGTTCTTC. It encodes CASHHGGAGRYNEQFF.

This clone was detected a few times. At one end, the junction sequence differs from germline, possibly due to a read error. The chain employs TRBV28 and TRBJ2-7; D not resolved. Germline V gene data show CDR1 as MDHEN and CDR2 as SYDVKM. The CDR3 sequence is 18 residues long. The CDR3 loop reads CASSFGFGWPVISAEQYF. The CDR3 bases are TGCGCCAGCAGTTTCGGGTTTGGGTGGCCAGTCATCTCTGCCGAGCAGTACTTC.

This clone is labeled medium-sized. The rearrangement links TRBV19 to TRBJ1-3; D might be TRBD1 (5 bases). The CDR3 contains 15 residues. From germline, CDR1 is LNHDA and CDR2 SQIVND (reference sequence). V shed 3 bases and J shed 0 bases, with 9 bases lying between them. CDR3 in DNA: TGTGCCAGTAGTATCAGGGTTGCCTCTGGAAACACCATATATTTT. This encodes CASSIRVASGNTIYF.

Worth noting for this clone: A much larger clonotype is one base distant, so this may be a read error. The V gene is TRBV20-1, the J gene TRBJ2-5; 7 bases agree with TRBD1. CDR3 size: 15 residues. V trimming: 1 base; J trimming: 5 bases; junction bases outside the gene matches: 10. Germline CDR1 reads DFQATT; CDR2 reads SNEGSKA (reference sequence). The chain's CDR3 is CSARADRPRCETQYF. The CDR3 bases are TGCAGTGCTAGAGCGGACAGGCCCCGGTGTGAGACCCAGTACTTC.

The chain uses TRBV28 and TRBJ2-1; D uncertain. The CDR3 covers 14 residues. The germline V gene has CDR1 MDHEN and CDR2 SYDVKM. Trimming removed 5 bases from V and 9 bases from J, with 17 bases in between. The DNA for the CDR3 is TGTGCCAGCAGTGTCACGAAGCCCCACGCTGAGCAGTTCTTC. Protein sequence: CASSVTKPHAEQFF.